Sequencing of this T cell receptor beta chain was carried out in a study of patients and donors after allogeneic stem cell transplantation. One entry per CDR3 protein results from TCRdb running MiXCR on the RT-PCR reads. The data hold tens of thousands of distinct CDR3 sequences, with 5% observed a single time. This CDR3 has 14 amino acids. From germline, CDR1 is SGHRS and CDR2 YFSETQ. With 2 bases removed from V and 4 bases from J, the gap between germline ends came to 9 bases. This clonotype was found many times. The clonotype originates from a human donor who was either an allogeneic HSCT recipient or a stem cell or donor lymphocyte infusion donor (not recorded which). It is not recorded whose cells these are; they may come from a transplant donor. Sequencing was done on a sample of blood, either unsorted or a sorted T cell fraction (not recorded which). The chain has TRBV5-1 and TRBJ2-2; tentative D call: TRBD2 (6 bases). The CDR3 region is CASSFDGGTGELFF. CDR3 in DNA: TGCGCCAGCAGCTTTGACGGGGGCACCGGGGAGCTGTTTTTT.